These 23 T cell receptor beta chains originate from one sample sequenced in a study of human T cells and chemical hapten exposure. Time point here: patch test 2, 6 weeks after DPC sensitization. Treatment described: therapeutic diphenylcyclopropenone sensitization with weekly scalp DPC. TCRdb reanalysed the RACE reads using MiXCR and keeps one entry per CDR3 protein. Counted here are tens of thousands of distinct CDR3 sequences, less than 10% occurring once; the ten biggest clones make up around 1.6%. The source was whole blood, collected in connection with sensitization to the hapten diphenylcyclopropenone (DPC). The receptors were gathered from a woman in her 50s with alopecia areata. Some clones in this sample may be carry-over from other donors' samples.

V usage is TRBV29-1 and J usage is TRBJ2-3; 12 nucleotides line up with TRBD2. Per the germline V gene, CDR1 is SQVTM and CDR2 is ANQGSEA. The CDR3 has 14 residues. The trim removed 4 bases at V and 4 bases at J, leaving 3 bases unmatched. The CDR3 reads CSVAGLAGPDTQYF. The CDR3 nucleotides are TGCAGCGTTGCGGGACTAGCGGGCCCAGATACGCAGTATTTT.

This clonotype was recorded a few times. V usage is TRBV27 and J usage is TRBJ2-2; D gene unclear. Trimming took off 1 base at V and 4 bases at J, with 16 bases between the two ends. The V gene's germline CDR1 is MNHEY and CDR2 SMNVEV (reference sequence). This CDR3 contains 17 residues. The CDR3 nucleotides read TGTGCCAGCAGTTTATATGGGGTACTCGTGCCCACCGGGGAGCTGTTTTTT. This encodes CASSLYGVLVPTGELFF.

The table lists this clonotype with a few counts. At one end, the junction sequence differs from germline, possibly due to a read error. The genes are TRBV7-7 and TRBJ2-2, with 8 bases fitting TRBD1. The CDR3 loop spans 14 amino acids. Germline V gives CDR1 SSHAT, CDR2 FNYEAQ (reference sequence). CDR3 sequence (DNA): TGTGCTAGCAGCATGCAGGGGGCCACCGGGGAGCTGTTTTTT. Residues: CASSMQGATGELFF.

The sample holds a few counts of this clonotype. The rearrangement joins TRBV29-1 to TRBJ1-1; TRBD1 is a possible D gene (6 bases). The CDR3 has 13 amino acids. Trimming shortened V by 5 bases and J by 0 bases, and 10 bases separated the two germline ends. Germline V lookup: CDR1 SQVTM, CDR2 ANQGSEA. Written as DNA, the CDR3 is TGCAGCGTTACCGGGACACTGAACACTGAAGCTTTCTTT. Encoded protein: CSVTGTLNTEAFF.

The rearrangement uses TRBV20-1 and TRBJ2-2; 9 bases align to TRBD1. The trim removed 6 bases at V and 4 bases at J, leaving 9 bases unmatched. Looked up from germline, CDR1 is DFQATT and CDR2 is SNEGSKA (reference sequence). The CDR3 consists of 15 residues. Here the CDR3 DNA reads TGCAGTGCCGGTTACGGGACAGGGTCCACCGGGGAGCTGTTTTTT. Translating gives CSAGYGTGSTGELFF.

The genes are TRBV28 and TRBJ2-7; unclear D gene. The germline CDR1 and CDR2 sequences are MDHEN and SYDVKM. The V gene lost 5 bases and the J gene lost 0 bases, with 17 bases spanning the gap. The CDR3 is 16 amino acids. CDR3 nucleotide sequence: TGTGCCAGCAGTCGTTTCGGCTGGGTAGGCTCCTACGAGCAGTACTTC. Its protein product is CASSRFGWVGSYEQYF.

This clonotype has just a few counts. The chain recombines TRBV5-1 with TRBJ2-1; maybe TRBD2 (6 bases). The CDR3 has 14 residues. The germline gives CDR1 SGHRS, CDR2 YFSETQ. Trimming cost V 4 bases and J 6 bases, with 14 bases left between them. The CDR3, as DNA: TGCGCCAGCAGCCCGCAGGTTAGCGGCAATGAGCAGTTCTTC. It yields the protein CASSPQVSGNEQFF.

The genes are TRBV5-4 and TRBJ2-1, with TRBD1 matching over 10 bases. CDR3 length equals 14 residues. The germline gives CDR1 SGHNT, CDR2 YYREEE (reference sequence). V trimming: 6 bases; J trimming: 6 bases; junction bases outside the gene matches: 6. This CDR3 is CASIGQGGINEQFF. The CDR3, as DNA: TGTGCCAGCATAGGACAGGGGGGGATCAATGAGCAGTTCTTC.

This clonotype was counted a few times. The chain links TRBV7-9 to TRBJ1-2; TRBD1 might be the D (5 bases). CDR3 length equals 12 residues. Trimming cost V 4 bases and J 7 bases, with 10 bases left between them. Germline V CDR1 and CDR2: SEHNR, FQNEAQ (reference sequence). In DNA form, the CDR3 reads TGTGCCAGCAGCTCCAGGGCGAGTGGCTACACCTTC. This encodes CASSSRASGYTF.

This clonotype showed up many times. The chain employs TRBV7-2 and TRBJ2-2; 11 bases match TRBD2. This CDR3 comprises 18 residues. Germline trimming cut 3 bases from V and 1 base from J; bases unmatched to any gene: 7. Germline-derived CDR1 and CDR2 are SGHTA and FQGNSA. The CDR3 sequence is CASSFTGTSGGNTGELFF. The CDR3 nucleotides read TGTGCCAGCAGCTTTACGGGAACTAGCGGGGGGAACACCGGGGAGCTGTTTTTT.

This clonotype appeared many times. This chain connects TRBV15 to TRBJ1-5; no clear D. The germline gives CDR1 LNHNV, CDR2 YYDKDF (reference sequence). The length of the CDR3 is 14 residues. Trimming removed 0 bases at V and 9 bases at J, with 12 bases between. The CDR3 is CATSRDLTFGPQHF. CDR3 bases: TGTGCCACCAGCAGAGATTTGACTTTTGGGCCCCAGCATTTT.

This clonotype was seen a handful of times. V usage is TRBV20-1 and J usage is TRBJ1-5, with D possibly TRBD1 on 6 matching bases. Germline V gene data show CDR1 as DFQATT and CDR2 as SNEGSKA (reference sequence). The CDR3 is 15 residues long. The ends were cut back, 6 bases at V and 2 bases at J, with 17 bases in the middle. The CDR3 bases are TGCAGTGCGGACGGGACACATGGGGGCAATCAGCCCCAGCATTTT. This gives the protein CSADGTHGGNQPQHF.

This clonotype was picked up a small number of times. This rearrangement joins TRBV20-1 to TRBJ2-7, with TRBD2 matching over 12 bases. V dropped 0 bases and J dropped 5; count of bases not matched to a gene: 11. This CDR3 is built from 17 residues. Germline V gene sequence: CDR1 DFQATT, CDR2 SNEGSKA (reference sequence). For the CDR3, the DNA is TGCAGTGCTAGAGATTGGACTAGCGGGGAATTAGTCGACGAGCAGTACTTC. Its translation: CSARDWTSGELVDEQYF.

This clonotype has a handful of counts. The chain combines TRBV11-2 with TRBJ2-3; 7 nucleotides match TRBD2. The CDR3 has 17 amino acids. V trimming: 0 bases; J trimming: 2 bases; junction bases outside the gene matches: 8. Germline V lookup: CDR1 SGHAT, CDR2 FQNNGV. Here the CDR3 DNA reads TGTGCCAGCAGCTTAGATGGCCCTAGCGGATACACAGATACGCAGTATTTT. Its protein is CASSLDGPSGYTDTQYF.

J is TRBJ1-5 and V is TRBV28, with D unresolved. V was cut by 6 bases and J by 5 bases, with 5 bases left in between. The CDR3 has 11 amino acids. Germline V gene data show CDR1 as MDHEN and CDR2 as SYDVKM. The CDR3, as DNA: TGTGCCAGCAGGAGCGATCAGCCCCAGCATTTT. Translated: CASRSDQPQHF.

This clonotype appeared many times. Here the CDR3 DNA reads TGTGCCAGCAGCTCGGCAAGGGGCGGTCAGAATTCACCCCTCCACTTT. It specifies CASSSARGGQNSPLHF. The rearrangement uses TRBV5-5 and TRBJ1-6; weak D call: TRBD1 (5 bases). This CDR3 comprises 16 residues. In germline, CDR1 is SGHKS, CDR2 YYEKEE (reference sequence). Trimming removed 3 bases at V and 7 bases at J, with 17 bases between.

This clonotype turned up a few times. This rearrangement joins TRBV18 to TRBJ2-3; no clear D. Germline V gene lookup returns CDR1 KGHSH and CDR2 LQKENI. Trimming left V 2 bases short and J 0 bases short, with 9 bases between. The CDR3 contains 15 residues. The CDR3 reads CASSPSHPSTDTQYF. DNA of the CDR3: TGTGCCAGCTCACCAAGTCACCCTAGCACAGATACGCAGTATTTT. Supplemented by reference TRBV18 and TRBJ2-3, the full variable domain reads NAGVMQNPRHLVRRRGQEARLRCSPMKGHSHVYWYRQLPEEGLKFMVYLQKENIIDESGMPKERFSAEFPKEGPSILRIQQVVRGDSAAYFCASSPSHPSTDTQYFGPGTRLTVL.

The table lists this clonotype with many counts. The rearrangement links TRBV2 to TRBJ1-6, with D hard to call. Trimming cost V 7 bases and J 1 base, with 11 bases left between them. The CDR3 runs to 15 residues. Germline assignment: CDR1 SNHLY and CDR2 FYNNEI. CDR3 protein: CASTDINSYNSPLHF. The DNA for the CDR3 is TGTGCCAGCACCGATATAAATTCCTATAATTCACCCCTCCACTTT.

The table lists this clonotype with many counts. This chain joins TRBV12-3 or TRBV12-4 and TRBJ2-1; D could derive from TRBD1 or TRBD2 (7 bases each). Trimming stripped 5 bases from V and 6 bases from J, with 20 bases between. CDR3 length: 16 amino acids. CDR3 residues: CASSPEGGGLGNEQFF. The CDR3 region has the DNA TGTGCCAGCAGTCCCGAGGGAGGGGGCTTAGGCAATGAGCAGTTCTTC.

This clonotype occurred many times. The rearrangement joins TRBV12-3 or TRBV12-4 to TRBJ2-3; TRBD2 matches at 8 bases. The junction had 10 bases not matched to a gene; V was cut back by 5 bases and J by 6 bases. The CDR3 has 15 residues. Here the CDR3 DNA reads TGTGCCAGCAGTCCCCCCCGGGGGGGTGGGGATACGCAGTATTTT. Protein: CASSPPRGGGDTQYF.

The chain uses TRBV11-2 and TRBJ2-2; unclear D gene. Per germline, CDR1 SGHAT and CDR2 FQNNGV. V dropped 7 bases and J dropped 3 bases, with 3 bases sitting between them. The CDR3 is 11 residues long. The DNA of the CDR3 is TGTGCCAGCACCTACACCGGGGAGCTGTTTTTT. Its translation is CASTYTGELFF.

This clonotype was counted at least ten times. CDR3 bases: TGTGCCAGCAGCACCCCTAGCGGGAAGGCGGCCAATGAGCAGTTCTTC. This codes for CASSTPSGKAANEQFF. This chain joins TRBV7-8 and TRBJ2-1; 9 bases are a match to TRBD2. The CDR3 runs to 16 residues. The junction had 11 bases not matched to a gene; V was cut back by 5 bases and J by 6 bases. The germline V gene encodes CDR1 SGHVS and CDR2 FQNEAQ.

V and J are TRBV18 and TRBJ2-3; 7 nucleotides agree with TRBD2. J gave up 8 bases and V 3 bases, and 2 bases lay outside the gene matches. The CDR3 runs 12 residues. Germline V gene data show CDR1 as KGHSH and CDR2 as LQKENI. In DNA form, the CDR3 reads TGTGCCAGCTCACCGTCGGGGGGTACGCAGTATTTT. Its protein is CASSPSGGTQYF.